This T cell receptor beta chain was captured by sequencing in a study of cytotoxic CD8 clonotypes in ibrutinib-treated CLL. Assay used: immunoSEQ multiplex PCR; TCRdb lists only in-frame clones, some missing. The top ten hold around 10% of the sample, which has some 200,000 clones, more than 70% seen once. CDR1 is MGHDK, CDR2 SYGVNS, per germline. The germline V and J ends were trimmed by 5 bases and 0 bases, with 14 bases remaining between them. This CDR3 comprises 16 residues. The sequence was collected from a human donor with chronic lymphocytic leukemia. Sequenced material: PBMCs, taken after 12 months of ibrutinib treatment. The chain has TRBV25-1 and TRBJ2-1, with D maybe TRBD1 (6 bases). CDR3 DNA sequence: TGTGCCAGCAGTTCCCCAGGGGCCAGCTCCTACAATGAGCAGTTCTTC. Its protein product is CASSSPGASSYNEQFF.